This record concerns one TCR beta chain sequence. Its target is not known. V was clipped by 6 bases and J by 5 bases; unmatched bases: 4. The CDR3 has 13 residues. Germline V gene data show CDR1 as MNHNY and CDR2 as SVGAGI (reference sequence). This specimen belongs to a study of Ad26.COV2.S vaccination and SARS-CoV-2 variants. Overall study context: It was the COV1001 Ad26.COV2.S trial arm that included the donor. Intramuscular Ad26.COV2.S doses were given once or twice, 56 days apart. Study outcomes and limitations: Reports say spike-specific CD8+ and CD4+ T cell responses covered substantial breadth after vaccination. Placebo recipients and vaccine recipients were similar in non-spike TCR breadth.

Repertoires were generated with immunoSEQ multiplex PCR, while TCRdb's copy carries only in-frame clones and drops some. The sample contains 360,000 or so clones, over 75% of which appear only once. As for treatment: around 19 received Ad26.COV2.S at low or high dose, single or two shots; a few received placebo; per-sample allocation not given. Repertoires come from day 63 after the first vaccine or placebo injection. This specimen consisted of peripheral blood, obtained in a trial of Ad26.COV2.S vaccine versus placebo. The chain joins TRBV6-6 to TRBJ1-1; 9 positions agree with TRBD1. The receptor comes from a person aged 18-60 years who received the Ad26.COV2.S COVID-19 vaccine or a placebo. For the CDR3, the DNA is TGTGCCAGCAGAGCGGACAGGGGTACTGAAGCTTTCTTT. Its protein is CASRADRGTEAFF.